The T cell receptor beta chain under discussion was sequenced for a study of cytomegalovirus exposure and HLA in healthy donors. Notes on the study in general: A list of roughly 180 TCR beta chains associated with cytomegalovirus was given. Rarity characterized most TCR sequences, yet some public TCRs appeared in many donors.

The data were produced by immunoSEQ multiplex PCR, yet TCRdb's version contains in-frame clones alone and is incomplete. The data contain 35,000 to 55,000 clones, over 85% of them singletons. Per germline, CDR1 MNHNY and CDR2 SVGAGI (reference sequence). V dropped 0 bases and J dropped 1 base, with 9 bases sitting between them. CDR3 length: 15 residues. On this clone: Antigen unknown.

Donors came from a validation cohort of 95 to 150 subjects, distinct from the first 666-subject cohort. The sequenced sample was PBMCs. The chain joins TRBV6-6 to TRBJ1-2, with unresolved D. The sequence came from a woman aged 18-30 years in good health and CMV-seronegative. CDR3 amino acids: CASSYSRGVNYGYTF. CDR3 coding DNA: TGTGCCAGCAGTTACTCGAGAGGCGTTAACTATGGCTACACCTTC.